The rows below give T cell receptor beta chains drawn from one sample of a study of CD8+ T cells in alopecia areata. The data were produced by immunoSEQ multiplex PCR, yet TCRdb's version contains in-frame clones alone and is incomplete. The sample holds roughly 150,000 clones; about 60% are singletons and the top ten take 5% to 7%. Source: CD4+ T cells sorted from blood, taken at week 0. These TCRs come from a human donor with alopecia areata. The CDR3 runs from the conserved cysteine through the conserved F or W. D genes are given only for firm matches. Part of the rows lack a size; the others show once, few, many or a class for expanded clones.

CDR3nt,CDR3aa,d_gene,v_gene,j_gene,abundance
TGTGCCAGCGCCTCTGGGCCTACTATGAACACTGAAGCTTTCTTT,CASASGPTMNTEAFF,-,TRBV6-5,TRBJ1-1,once
TGCGCCAGCAGGCCGGGACTAGCCGGGGAGACCCAGTACTTC,CASRPGLAGETQYF,TRBD2,TRBV5-1,TRBJ2-5,few
TGTGCCAGCAGCACTAGTTGGGACACCATATATTTT,CASSTSWDTIYF,-,TRBV9,TRBJ1-3,once
TGTGCCTGGAGTGGGGGGGCCGGGCCCCAGCATTTT,CAWSGGAGPQHF,-,TRBV30,TRBJ1-5,once
TGCAGCGCGCGGGAGCGGTATACGCAGTATTTT,CSARERYTQYF,TRBD2,TRBV29-1,TRBJ2-3,few
TGTGCCAGCAGTCCCAAGGCGGTCGGCTATGGCTACACCTTC,CASSPKAVGYGYTF,-,TRBV27,TRBJ1-2,-
TGTGCTCTGTCCCGGGGCTATACTATGAACACTGAAGCTTTCTTT,CALSRGYTMNTEAFF,-,TRBV7-9,TRBJ1-1,-
TGTGCCAGCAGCCTCAACCCTAGCGGGGTTGCCGGGGAGCTGTTTTTT,CASSLNPSGVAGELFF,TRBD2,TRBV7-2,TRBJ2-2,-
TGTGCCAGCAGTACTGCTGGAAACACCATATATTTT,CASSTAGNTIYF,-,TRBV25-1,TRBJ1-3,-
TGTGCCAGCAGCACCCAAGGATTGGGGGAGCAGTACTTC,CASSTQGLGEQYF,-,TRBV7-9,TRBJ2-7,few
TGTGCCAGCTCTCCTCTAGGACAGGGAACGCATGAGCAGTTCTTC,CASSPLGQGTHEQFF,TRBD1,TRBV18,TRBJ2-1,-
TGTGCCTGGAGTGTGTCGGGGGTCACTGAAGCTTTCTTT,CAWSVSGVTEAFF,-,TRBV30,TRBJ1-1,-
TGTGCCAGCAGCCGAAAAGTTCCCGGGACAGGGGTCGGGATGAGGTCACCCCTCCACTTT,CASSRKVPGTGVGMRSPLHF,TRBD1,TRBV27,TRBJ1-6,few
TGTGCCAGCAGTGAAGTCGGCGGACAGTTCGAAGCTTTCTTT,CASSEVGGQFEAFF,-,TRBV25-1,TRBJ1-1,-
TGTGCCTGGAGGGCCGAGGGGGCTCCCTTTGACAATCAGCCCCAGCATTTT,CAWRAEGAPFDNQPQHF,TRBD1,TRBV30,TRBJ1-5,-
TGTGCCACCAGCAGGGGGTGGGGGGCCTATTCACCCCTCCACTTT,CATSRGWGAYSPLHF,-,TRBV15,TRBJ1-6,few
TGTGCCAGCAGCGCCCGGACAGGGAACTATGGCTACACCTTC,CASSARTGNYGYTF,TRBD1,TRBV7-9,TRBJ1-2,-
TGCAGCGTTGAAGGACAGAACACCTATGGCTACACCTTC,CSVEGQNTYGYTF,-,TRBV29-1,TRBJ1-2,-
TGTGCCAGCAGCTCCAGCACAGATACGCAGTATTTT,CASSSSTDTQYF,-,TRBV7-2,TRBJ2-3,few
TGTGCCAGCAATTCCCGGGACTACCAAGAGACCCAGTACTTC,CASNSRDYQETQYF,-,TRBV2,TRBJ2-5,few
TGCAGCGTTGAAAGCGCTCAGAAGGGCGGAACGCCTGAAAAACTGTTTTTT,CSVESAQKGGTPEKLFF,-,TRBV29-1,TRBJ1-4,once
TGTGCCAGCAGCGTAGGTGATGGGAGCGGTTTCTACAATGAGCAGTTCTTC,CASSVGDGSGFYNEQFF,-,TRBV9,TRBJ2-1,-
TGTGCCACCAGCAGAGGAGGAGGTTATGGCTACACCTTC,CATSRGGGYGYTF,-,TRBV15,TRBJ1-2,-
TGTGCCTGGAGCAATCGCAATGAGCAGTTCTTC,CAWSNRNEQFF,-,TRBV30,TRBJ2-1,-
TGTGCCAGCAGTGAAGCGCTGGAAGGGCTTGACACCGGGGAGCTGTTTTTT,CASSEALEGLDTGELFF,-,TRBV2,TRBJ2-2,-
TGTGCCAGCAGTAAACAGGAGGCCCTCGGGGAGCTGTTTTTT,CASSKQEALGELFF,-,TRBV6-6,TRBJ2-2,-
TGTGCCGGGGGACAGGGGAACTATGGCTACACCTTC,CAGGQGNYGYTF,TRBD1,TRBV30,TRBJ1-2,-
TGTGCCACCAGCCCCGACGTCGGAGTTCCCGAGCAGTACTTC,CATSPDVGVPEQYF,-,TRBV15,TRBJ2-7,-
TGTGCTAGCAGCAAAACTTCCGGGACAGGGTCCTACAATGAGCAGTTCTTC,CASSKTSGTGSYNEQFF,TRBD1,TRBV7-7,TRBJ2-1,-
TGCGCCAGCAGCTACGGACAGGGTCAAGAGACCCAGTACTTC,CASSYGQGQETQYF,TRBD1,TRBV5-1,TRBJ2-5,-
TGTGCCTGGAGTGTAACGCAGGGCAATCAGCCCCAGCATTTT,CAWSVTQGNQPQHF,-,TRBV30,TRBJ1-5,-
TGCGCCAGCAGCTTGGGGGTTGGGACAGAGGAGACCCAGTACTTC,CASSLGVGTEETQYF,TRBD1,TRBV5-1,TRBJ2-5,-
TGTGCCAGCACCACGACGGCAACAGGTACCGAGGGCTACACCTTC,CASTTTATGTEGYTF,-,TRBV6-5,TRBJ1-2,-
TGTGCCATCAGTTCTACCACCGACAGGGCTCGAGAGACCCAGTACTTC,CAISSTTDRARETQYF,TRBD1,TRBV10-3,TRBJ2-5,few
TGTGCCAGCAGTCACCCCCTCTACGAGCAGTACTTC,CASSHPLYEQYF,-,TRBV7-3,TRBJ2-7,-
TGCGCCAGCAGCCCAACGGTAGCGGGGGATTACAATGAGCAGTTCTTC,CASSPTVAGDYNEQFF,TRBD2,TRBV4-1,TRBJ2-1,few
TGTGCCAGCAGCTTGGTGGGGACAGGGAGCTCCTACGAGCAGTACTTC,CASSLVGTGSSYEQYF,TRBD1,TRBV5-6,TRBJ2-7,-
TGTGCCAGCAGTGAGTTGCGTACCGGGGAGCTGTTTTTT,CASSELRTGELFF,-,TRBV10-2,TRBJ2-2,-
TGTGCCAGCAGCTTGGGGGGGCAAATGACAGATACGCAGTATTTT,CASSLGGQMTDTQYF,-,TRBV7-2,TRBJ2-3,-
TGTGCCTGGAGCCATCATAGCGGGGAGACCCAGTACTTC,CAWSHHSGETQYF,TRBD2,TRBV30,TRBJ2-5,-
TGCGCCAGCAGCTTGTCTGGGAGCTCCTACAATGAGCAGTTCTTC,CASSLSGSSYNEQFF,-,TRBV5-1,TRBJ2-1,few
TGTGCCAGCAGTTATGACAGGGGGCGTTCACCCCTCCACTTT,CASSYDRGRSPLHF,TRBD1,TRBV5-6,TRBJ1-6,-
TGCAGTGCCTCCCAGGGGGGCGAGCAGTACTTC,CSASQGGEQYF,-,TRBV20-1,TRBJ2-7,few
TGTGCCAGTACCCGGGGGGGACCGGGGGACGAGCAGTACTTC,CASTRGGPGDEQYF,TRBD2,TRBV19,TRBJ2-7,-
TGTGCCAGCAGCTTGGGTAGCAGGGAATGGTATTCACCCCTCCACTTT,CASSLGSREWYSPLHF,-,TRBV5-6,TRBJ1-6,few
TGCAGTGCTAGCAAAGAGACCCAGTACTTC,CSASKETQYF,-,TRBV20-1,TRBJ2-5,-
TGTGCCAGCAGCGCTAGGACAGCCTACGAGCAGTACTTC,CASSARTAYEQYF,-,TRBV5-4,TRBJ2-7,-
TGCGCCAGCAGCCCCGGGCGAGGGGGCGTGGAGACCCAGTACTTC,CASSPGRGGVETQYF,TRBD1,TRBV5-1,TRBJ2-5,-
TGTGCCAGCAGCGGGGACAGGGCTTATAGCAATCAGCCCCAGCATTTT,CASSGDRAYSNQPQHF,TRBD1,TRBV9,TRBJ1-5,-
TGTGCCAGCAGTTACATACAGGGCGGACCCACCCACTTC,CASSYIQGGPTHF,-,TRBV6-5,TRBJ2-5,-
TGTGCCAGCAGCGGTACCCCCGGGAAGACCCAGTACTTC,CASSGTPGKTQYF,-,TRBV5-6,TRBJ2-5,once
TGTGCCTCCTCGATAGGGAGTGGCTACACCTTC,CASSIGSGYTF,-,TRBV30,TRBJ1-2,-
TGCAGCCCCACGGGGCCGGGGCCCAATGAGCAGTTCTTC,CSPTGPGPNEQFF,-,TRBV29-1,TRBJ2-1,-
TGTGCCTGCACGAGACAGGGGGCCTACGAGCAGTACTTC,CACTRQGAYEQYF,TRBD1,TRBV30,TRBJ2-7,-